These 27 T cell receptor beta chains were sequenced from one sample in a study of T cell responses to AZD1222 COVID-19 vaccine. Produced via immunoSEQ multiplex PCR; TCRdb's table is partial and in-frame only. The table records about 110,000 clones, 90% to 95% of them present only once. The sequences come from peripheral blood, collected on day 0 of AZD1222 vaccination. The receptor source for this set is an adult in good health.

This chain links TRBV7-2 with TRBJ2-1; TRBD2 matches 10 bases. There are 16 residues in the CDR3. The V gene end was trimmed by 5 bases and the J gene end by 4 bases; junction bases not matched to a gene: 8. Germline assignment: CDR1 SGHTA and CDR2 FQGNSA. The CDR3 DNA reads as TGTGCCAGCAGCCGCTCCCTAGCGGGGGTATACAATGAGCAGTTCTTC. It yields the protein CASSRSLAGVYNEQFF. Full variable domain (remainder filled in from reference TRBV7-2 and TRBJ2-1): GAGVSQSPSNKVTEKGKDVELRCDPISGHTALYWYRQSLGQGLEFLIYFQGNSAPDKSGLPSDRFSAERTGGSVSTLTIQRTQQEDSAVYLCASSRSLAGVYNEQFFGPGTRLTVL.

The chain joins TRBV6-1 to TRBJ1-2; D gene unclear. From germline, CDR1 is MNHNS and CDR2 SASEGT. The CDR3 contains 15 residues. Deletions cut 0 bases from V and 6 bases from J, with 14 bases between. CDR3 residues: CASSEAPVEAHGYTF. The DNA for the CDR3 is TGTGCCAGCAGTGAAGCCCCGGTGGAGGCCCATGGCTACACCTTC.

The chain carries TRBV6-5 and TRBJ1-2; TRBD1 is a possible D gene (6 bases). The V and J ends lost 4 bases and 6 bases respectively, with 18 bases between them. Germline V gives CDR1 MNHEY, CDR2 SVGAGI. The CDR3 totals 15 residues. The CDR3 is CASSFQGSQGNGYTF. The CDR3 bases are TGTGCCAGCAGTTTCCAGGGGTCCCAGGGTAATGGCTACACCTTC.

The chain couples TRBV6-2 or TRBV6-3 to TRBJ1-2, with D unclear. The germline gives CDR1 MNHEY, CDR2 SVGEGT. The CDR3 is 14 residues long. Trimming removed 6 bases at V and 3 bases at J, with 14 bases between. This CDR3 reads CASSPRVPHYGYTF. DNA for the CDR3: TGTGCCAGCAGCCCTAGAGTTCCCCACTATGGCTACACCTTC.

The sample holds one count of this clone. J is TRBJ2-3 and V is TRBV28, with 7 bases aligning to TRBD2. The CDR3 loop spans 13 amino acids. CDR1 and CDR2 from the germline V gene are MDHEN and SYDVKM. J was trimmed by 10 bases and V by 5 bases; bases with no gene match: 9. This chain's CDR3 is CASSQTAGRAQYF. The CDR3 coding sequence is TGTGCCAGCAGTCAAACAGCGGGGCGAGCGCAGTATTTT.

The V call is TRBV11-2, the J call TRBJ2-7, with TRBD1 matching over 8 bases. V gave up 0 bases and J gave up 0 bases; unmatched junction bases: 13. The CDR3 sequence is 19 residues long. CDR1 is SGHAT, CDR2 FQNNGV, per germline. DNA of the CDR3: TGTGCCAGCAGCTTAGATAGCGGCAGGGGGCTGGTCCTCTCCTACGAGCAGTACTTC. It translates to CASSLDSGRGLVLSYEQYF.

This sequence joins TRBV4-3 and TRBJ1-4, with D maybe TRBD1 (6 bases). With 1 base removed from V and 6 bases from J, the gap between germline ends came to 15 bases. This CDR3 has 16 residues. Germline V CDR1 and CDR2: LGHNA, YSLEER. The DNA of the CDR3 is TGCGCCAGCAGCCAAGTTTTAGGGGGGGCAGATGAAAAACTGTTTTTT. It codes for CASSQVLGGADEKLFF.

The CDR3 sequence: CASSPLGTGRPDTQYF. The CDR3 bases are TGCGCCAGCAGCCCGTTGGGGACAGGCCGGCCAGATACGCAGTATTTT. The chain combines TRBV5-1 with TRBJ2-3; 8 bases line up with TRBD1. The CDR3 length is 16 residues. The J segment lost 4 bases and the V segment lost 4 bases, leaving 11 bases of the junction unmatched. The germline CDR1 and CDR2 sequences are SGHRS and YFSETQ.

The V and J genes are TRBV2 and TRBJ1-6; the D is unclear. The CDR3 spans 14 residues. V lost 2 bases and J 4 bases, leaving 6 bases between the germline ends. CDR1 SNHLY and CDR2 FYNNEI come from the germline V gene. The CDR3, as DNA: TGTGCCAGCAGTGAAAGTGGATATAATTCACCCCTCCACTTT. Its translation: CASSESGYNSPLHF.

The gene calls are TRBV27 and TRBJ1-5, with TRBD1 as a possible D gene (6 bases). V shed 6 bases and J shed 3 bases, with 12 bases lying between them. From germline, CDR1 is MNHEY and CDR2 SMNVEV (reference sequence). CDR3 length equals 14 residues. CDR3: CASSPGQFNQPQHF. The CDR3 DNA sequence: TGTGCCAGCAGCCCAGGACAGTTCAATCAGCCCCAGCATTTT.

Only one count was recorded for this clone. This rearrangement joins TRBV7-3 to TRBJ2-3; D may be TRBD2 (5 bases). This CDR3 contains 14 residues. V was pared by 5 bases and J by 3 bases, with 12 bases between. Germline V gene data show CDR1 as SGHTA and CDR2 as FQGTGA. This CDR3 reads CASSPHPGTDTQYF. DNA of the CDR3: TGTGCCAGCAGCCCGCACCCGGGGACAGATACGCAGTATTTT. Based on the CDR3 plus reference TRBV7-3 and TRBJ2-3, the full variable domain is GAGVSQTPSNKVTEKGKYVELRCDPISGHTALYWYRQSLGQGPEFLIYFQGTGAADDSGLPNDRFFAVRPEGSVSTLKIQRTERGDSAVYLCASSPHPGTDTQYFGPGTRLTVL.

The chain links TRBV5-1 to TRBJ1-1; a possible D gene is TRBD1 (6 bases). Germline values: CDR1 SGHRS, CDR2 YFSETQ. The ends were cut back, 2 bases at V and 2 bases at J, with 10 bases in the middle. CDR3 length: 14 residues. In nucleotides, the CDR3 is TGCGCCAGCAGCTTAGGGGGATACAACACTGAAGCTTTCTTT. Encoded protein: CASSLGGYNTEAFF.

The chain couples TRBV4-3 to TRBJ1-2; D unresolved. Germline V gene data show CDR1 as LGHNA and CDR2 as YSLEER. The CDR3 loop spans 15 amino acids. Trimming removed 0 bases from V and 0 bases from J, with 8 bases in between. The CDR3 is CASSQEPAANYGYTF. The CDR3 DNA reads TGCGCCAGCAGCCAAGAGCCAGCTGCTAACTATGGCTACACCTTC.

The chain couples TRBV6-5 to TRBJ1-5; no reliable D call. Germline V CDR1 and CDR2: MNHEY, SVGAGI. V gave up 0 bases and J gave up 6 bases, with 9 bases separating them. This CDR3 has 14 amino acids. The CDR3 DNA is TGTGCCAGCAGTTACTCGATAGGTGGTCAGCCCCAGCATTTT. Translating gives CASSYSIGGQPQHF.

The chain uses TRBV5-1 and TRBJ1-1; TRBD1 is a possible D gene (6 bases). The CDR3 covers 14 residues. V was clipped by 2 bases and J by 3 bases, with 11 bases between them. The germline V gene has CDR1 SGHRS and CDR2 YFSETQ. In nucleotides, the CDR3 is TGCGCCAGCAGCTTCCAGGGGTTGCACACTGAAGCTTTCTTT. Amino acid sequence: CASSFQGLHTEAFF.

The chain combines TRBV6-2 or TRBV6-3 with TRBJ2-1; no firm D call. Between the trimmed V and J ends, which lost 2 bases and 4 bases, there was a span of 15 bases. Germline V gene data show CDR1 as MNHEY and CDR2 as SVGEGT. This CDR3 is 16 amino acids long. CDR3 loop: CASSYPGFRGYNEQFF. The CDR3 nucleotides are TGTGCCAGCAGTTACCCCGGGTTTCGAGGTTACAATGAGCAGTTCTTC.

This rearrangement joins TRBV18 to TRBJ1-1; 7 bases line up with TRBD1. This CDR3 has 13 residues. CDR1 and CDR2 from the germline V gene are KGHSH and LQKENI. After removal of 4 bases from V and 3 bases from J, the junction contained 2 bases not matched to a gene. The CDR3 region is CASSLGTDTEAFF. The CDR3 DNA follows: TGTGCCAGCTCACTCGGGACAGACACTGAAGCTTTCTTT.

The chain uses TRBV11-2 and TRBJ2-7; no clear D. This CDR3 is 15 amino acids long. Germline CDR1 and CDR2: SGHAT and FQNNGV. Trimming shortened V by 5 bases and J by 2 bases, and 16 bases separated the two germline ends. The DNA of the CDR3 is TGTGCCAGCAGCGCTAGGGCCCCATTGGCCTACGAGCAGTACTTC. Its protein product is CASSARAPLAYEQYF.

The gene calls are TRBV5-1 and TRBJ1-3; unclear D gene. The CDR3 spans 16 residues. Germline CDR1 reads SGHRS; CDR2 reads YFSETQ. V dropped 1 base and J dropped 0 bases, with 11 bases sitting between them. The CDR3 reads CASSLQPVPSGNTIYF. For the CDR3, the DNA is TGCGCCAGCAGCTTGCAACCCGTCCCCTCTGGAAACACCATATATTTT.

Regarding this clone: Mismatch with germline at one junction end may stem from a read error. The J gene is TRBJ2-1, the V gene TRBV13; D is ambiguous. CDR3 size: 14 residues. CDR1 is PRHDT and CDR2 is FYEKMQ in the germline V gene (reference sequence). The CDR3 coding sequence is TGTGCCAGCAGCCGGCTTTCGACGGGCAATAAGCAGTTCTTC. Translating gives CASSRLSTGNKQFF.

The chain carries TRBV4-3 and TRBJ2-2; D gene unclear. The V gene's germline CDR1 is LGHNA and CDR2 YSLEER. This CDR3 contains 14 residues. V was trimmed by 1 base and J by 6 bases, leaving 9 bases between them. DNA of the CDR3: TGCGCCAGCAGCCAAGCTCCTGTCCCCGGGGAGCTGTTTTTT. Translating gives CASSQAPVPGELFF.

The chain links TRBV30 to TRBJ2-1; 9 positions match TRBD2. The CDR3 has 11 residues. Germline V gene data show CDR1 as GTSNPN and CDR2 as SVGIG (reference sequence). V was clipped by 1 base and J by 12 bases; unmatched bases: 1. The CDR3 reads CAWSALAGQFF. The DNA for the CDR3 is TGTGCCTGGAGTGCACTAGCGGGGCAGTTCTTC.

The rearrangement uses TRBV18 and TRBJ1-4, with D possibly matching TRBD1 (5 bases). The CDR3 sequence is 12 residues long. Germline CDR1 and CDR2: KGHSH and LQKENI. Trimming removed 7 bases from V and 13 bases from J, with 16 bases in between. Written as DNA, the CDR3 is TGTGCCAGCTTAGCCGACAGAGGGACACTGTTTTTT. This codes for CASLADRGTLFF. The full variable domain, its missing parts supplied by reference TRBV18 and TRBJ1-4, is NAGVMQNPRHLVRRRGQEARLRCSPMKGHSHVYWYRQLPEEGLKFMVYLQKENIIDESGMPKERFSAEFPKEGPSILRIQQVVRGDSAAYFCASLADRGTLFFGSGTQLSVL.

J is TRBJ2-7 and V is TRBV19, with D possibly being TRBD1 or TRBD2 (5 bases each). V was clipped by 9 bases and J by 4 bases, with 16 bases between them. Germline V lookup: CDR1 LNHDA, CDR2 SQIVND (reference sequence). The CDR3 extends over 13 amino acids. CDR3 in DNA: TGTGCCAGCGCGCCTCGGTGGGGGTACGAGCAGTACTTC. Its protein is CASAPRWGYEQYF.

The chain couples TRBV27 to TRBJ2-5, with D possibly being TRBD1 (6 bases). The CDR3 totals 16 residues. From germline, CDR1 is MNHEY and CDR2 SMNVEV (reference sequence). Trimming removed 5 bases from V and 3 bases from J, with 19 bases in between. The CDR3 bases are TGTGCCAGCAGTCTCCTCAGGGGAGCATTGGAAGAGACCCAGTACTTC. It yields the protein CASSLLRGALEETQYF.

The chain links TRBV12-3 or TRBV12-4 to TRBJ2-5; weak D call: TRBD2 (7 bases). The CDR3 covers 12 residues. V was cut by 7 bases and J by 5 bases, with 11 bases left in between. The CDR3 loop reads CASTGGSETQYF. For the CDR3, the DNA is TGTGCCAGCACGGGGGGCAGCGAGACCCAGTACTTC.

The rearrangement links TRBV18 to TRBJ2-7; no definite D call. Germline V gene data show CDR1 as KGHSH and CDR2 as LQKENI. V was trimmed by 0 bases and J by 3 bases, leaving 15 bases between them. This CDR3 contains 16 residues. CDR3 in DNA: TGTGCCAGCTCACCACCGGGAATATTGCGAATCTACGAGCAGTACTTC. It yields the protein CASSPPGILRIYEQYF.